The source of this T cell receptor (beta chain) is a study of radiotherapy plus CTLA-4 blockade in lung cancer. A note on this clone: Its antigen is unknown.

V gave up 1 base and J gave up 7 bases, with 9 bases separating them. Germline V gene data show CDR1 as SGHRS and CDR2 as YFSETQ. The CDR3 sequence is 13 residues long. Points from the study as a whole: Tumor-derived TCR clones expanded in blood after radiotherapy plus ipilimumab. In blood, early T cell clone dynamics reportedly predicted response best, together with interferon-beta.

Measured with immunoSEQ multiplex PCR; TCRdb has only the in-frame clones, and not every one. Of roughly 100,000 clones listed, 85% are singletons. The sample was peripheral blood, taken from a patient treated with radiotherapy plus ipilimumab. This TCR was sampled from a human donor with non-small cell lung cancer that progressed on radiotherapy plus ipilimumab. Some clones in this sample may be carry-over from other donors' samples. The rearrangement uses TRBV5-1 and TRBJ2-1; no clear D. The CDR3 reads CASSLWQTNEQFF. As DNA, the CDR3 is TGCGCCAGCAGCTTGTGGCAGACTAATGAGCAGTTCTTC.